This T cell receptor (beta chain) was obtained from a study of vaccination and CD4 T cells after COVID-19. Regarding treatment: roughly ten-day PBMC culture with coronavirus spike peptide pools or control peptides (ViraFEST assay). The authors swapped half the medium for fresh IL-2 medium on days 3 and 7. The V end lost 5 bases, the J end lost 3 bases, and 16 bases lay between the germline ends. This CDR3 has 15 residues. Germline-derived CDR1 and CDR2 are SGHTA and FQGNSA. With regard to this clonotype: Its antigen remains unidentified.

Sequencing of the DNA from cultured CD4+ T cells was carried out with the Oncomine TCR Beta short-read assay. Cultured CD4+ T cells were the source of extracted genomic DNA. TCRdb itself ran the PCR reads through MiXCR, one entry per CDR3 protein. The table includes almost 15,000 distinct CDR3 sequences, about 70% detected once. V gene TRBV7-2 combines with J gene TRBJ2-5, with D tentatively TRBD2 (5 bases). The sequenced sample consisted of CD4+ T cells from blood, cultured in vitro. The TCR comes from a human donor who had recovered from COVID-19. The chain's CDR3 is CASSPGGAGEETQYF. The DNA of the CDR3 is TGTGCCAGCAGCCCTGGAGGAGCAGGAGAAGAGACCCAGTACTTC.